Below, 16 T cell receptor beta chains from the same sample are listed, as sequenced in a study of PD-1 blockade in mismatch repair-deficient tumors. The method was immunoSEQ multiplex PCR; TCRdb's version includes in-frame clones alone and lacks a portion of them. This table has tens of thousands of clones, about 83% appearing once. The sequences come from peripheral blood, collected 2 weeks after starting pembrolizumab. The receptor set was obtained from an adult with mismatch repair-deficient cancer.

CDR3 sequence: CASSGQGMDNEQFF. The CDR3 region has the DNA TGTGCCAGCAGCGGACAGGGGATGGACAATGAGCAGTTCTTC. The rearrangement joins TRBV7-9 to TRBJ2-1; TRBD1 matches 9 bases. The J segment lost 5 bases and the V segment lost 5 bases, leaving 4 bases of the junction unmatched. Looked up from germline, CDR1 is SEHNR and CDR2 is FQNEAQ (reference sequence). This CDR3 comprises 14 residues. Variable domain in full (rest from reference TRBV7-9 and TRBJ2-1): DTGVSQNPRHKITKRGQNVTFRCDPISEHNRLYWYRQTLGQGPEFLTYFQNEAQLEKSRLLSDRFSAERPKGSFSTLEIQRTEQGDSAMYLCASSGQGMDNEQFFGPGTRLTVL.

This rearrangement joins TRBV11-1 to TRBJ2-7; weak D call: TRBD2 (6 bases). Per germline, CDR1 SGHAT and CDR2 FQDESV (reference sequence). The CDR3 totals 14 residues. The ends were cut back, 5 bases at V and 5 bases at J, with 16 bases in the middle. The CDR3 bases are TGTGCCAGCAGCGCATGGGACGGCGGGAACGAGCAGTACTTC. Amino acid sequence: CASSAWDGGNEQYF.

The chain recombines TRBV7-9 with TRBJ2-1, with TRBD1 matching over 12 bases. The germline V gene has CDR1 SEHNR and CDR2 FQNEAQ (reference sequence). V gave up 0 bases and J gave up 9 bases; unmatched junction bases: 3. CDR3 length equals 15 residues. The CDR3 region is CASSLARDRGLEQFF. For the CDR3, the DNA is TGTGCCAGCAGCTTAGCCCGGGACAGGGGGCTTGAGCAGTTCTTC.

This clone was observed a handful of times. V gene TRBV7-9 combines with J gene TRBJ1-2; 9 bases match TRBD1. The CDR3 runs 14 residues. Germline CDR1 and CDR2: SEHNR and FQNEAQ (reference sequence). V dropped 7 bases and J dropped 4; count of bases not matched to a gene: 7. CDR3 amino acids: CASTRTGEAYGYTF. Written as DNA, the CDR3 is TGTGCCAGCACACGGACAGGGGAGGCCTATGGCTACACCTTC. The full variable domain, its missing parts supplied by reference TRBV7-9 and TRBJ1-2, is DTGVSQNPRHKITKRGQNVTFRCDPISEHNRLYWYRQTLGQGPEFLTYFQNEAQLEKSRLLSDRFSAERPKGSFSTLEIQRTEQGDSAMYLCASTRTGEAYGYTFGSGTRLTVV.

Points on this clone: A junction end diverges from the germline sequence, so it may reflect a read error. As DNA, the CDR3 is TGTGCCAGAAGCTACCGGGACAGCTACACTGAGCAGTTCTTC. This codes for CARSYRDSYTEQFF. This rearrangement joins TRBV5-3 to TRBJ2-1, with 7 nucleotides matching TRBD1. TRBV5-3 is designated an ORF whose function remains uncertain. This CDR3 region has 14 residues.

The V and J genes are TRBV10-3 and TRBJ2-7; D is unresolved. The CDR3 loop spans 11 amino acids. V was pared by 4 bases and J by 7 bases, with 8 bases between. The germline CDR1 and CDR2 sequences are ENHRY and SYGVKD. The CDR3 here is CAISVAQEQYF. CDR3 DNA sequence: TGTGCCATCAGTGTGGCGCAAGAGCAGTACTTC.

This clone showed up just once. The germline gene is not matched at one end of the junction; a read error may be the cause. The J gene is TRBJ2-5, the V gene TRBV4-1; 7 nucleotides line up with TRBD1. From germline, CDR1 is MGHRA and CDR2 YSYEKL. This CDR3 has 14 amino acids. In DNA, the CDR3 is TGCGCCAGCAGCCAACCGGGACAGCAAGGGACCCAGTACTTC. Translated, it gives CASSQPGQQGTQYF.

The chain joins TRBV27 to TRBJ2-3; D unclear. Germline V gene sequence: CDR1 MNHEY, CDR2 SMNVEV (reference sequence). Trimming removed 2 bases from V and 5 bases from J, with 5 bases in between. The length of the CDR3 is 12 residues. For the CDR3, the DNA is TGTGCCAGCAGTTTAATAGGAGATACGCAGTATTTT. Translating it yields CASSLIGDTQYF.

This chain joins TRBV7-9 and TRBJ1-1; D is unclear. Germline assignment: CDR1 SEHNR and CDR2 FQNEAQ (reference sequence). The CDR3 is made up of 13 amino acids. Trimming shortened V by 5 bases and J by 8 bases, and 15 bases separated the two germline ends. The CDR3 spells CASSLKQSSEAFF. CDR3 in DNA: TGTGCCAGCAGCCTAAAACAGAGTAGCGAAGCTTTCTTT.

The chain links TRBV6-6 to TRBJ1-3, with D unresolved. Trimming stripped 6 bases from V and 0 bases from J, with 12 bases between. The germline V gene encodes CDR1 MNHNY and CDR2 SVGAGI (reference sequence). This CDR3 region has 15 residues. The CDR3 bases are TGTGCCAGCAGCAAAAGGAGGGACTCTGGAAACACCATATATTTT. The encoded protein is CASSKRRDSGNTIYF.

The chain has TRBV5-1 and TRBJ2-5; tentatively, D is TRBD1 (6 bases). The DNA end is a closer match to TRBJ2-7, so the J assignment may be wrong. The CDR3 covers 17 residues. In germline, CDR1 is SGHRS, CDR2 YFSETQ. CDR3 region: CASSLAPRQESSYEQYF. The CDR3 DNA reads TGCGCCAGCAGCTTGGCCCCTCGACAGGAGAGCTCCTACGAGCAGTACTTC.

This clone is a singleton in its sample. This chain joins TRBV5-4 and TRBJ1-1; possible D gene TRBD1, 6 bases. V shed 4 bases and J shed 4 bases, with 17 bases lying between them. This CDR3 is built from 15 residues. Germline loops: CDR1 SGHNT, CDR2 YYREEE (reference sequence). The CDR3: CASSLRGALGTEAFF. The CDR3 DNA sequence: TGTGCCAGCAGCCTCAGGGGCGCGTTGGGCACTGAAGCTTTCTTT.

The chain joins TRBV7-8 to TRBJ1-1; D is possibly TRBD1 (5 bases). V lost 1 base, J lost 1 base, and 7 bases lay in between. CDR1 is SGHVS, CDR2 FQNEAQ, per germline. CDR3 length: 14 amino acids. The CDR3 DNA reads as TGTGCCAGCAGCTTAGGACAGACGAACACTGAAGCTTTCTTT. This gives the protein CASSLGQTNTEAFF.

Comment on this clone: The sample holds other DNA sequences that translate to the same CDR3. The V call is TRBV28, the J call TRBJ2-6; tentative D call: TRBD1 (6 bases). In germline, CDR1 is MDHEN, CDR2 SYDVKM. The CDR3 is 15 amino acids. The V end lost 5 bases, the J end lost 1 base, and 9 bases lay between the germline ends. The CDR3 here is CASSQTGSGANVLTF. The CDR3 nucleotides read TGTGCCAGCAGTCAGACAGGTTCTGGGGCCAACGTCCTGACTTTC. Combining the CDR3 with reference TRBV28 and TRBJ2-6 gives the whole variable domain DVKVTQSSRYLVKRTGEKVFLECVQDMDHENMFWYRQDPGLGLRLIYFSYDVKMKEKGDIPEGYSVSREKKERFSLILESASTNQTSMYLCASSQTGSGANVLTFGAGSRLTVL.

V and J are TRBV27 and TRBJ1-1; tentatively, D is TRBD1 (5 bases). This CDR3 region has 14 residues. Trimming shortened V by 2 bases and J by 0 bases, and 7 bases separated the two germline ends. Germline V lookup: CDR1 MNHEY, CDR2 SMNVEV (reference sequence). Here the CDR3 DNA reads TGTGCCAGCAGTTTAAAGGGGATGAACACTGAAGCTTTCTTT. Its protein product is CASSLKGMNTEAFF.

This chain joins TRBV19 and TRBJ2-7; 11 bases map to TRBD1. The germline V gene encodes CDR1 LNHDA and CDR2 SQIVND (reference sequence). The V and J ends lost 5 bases and 4 bases, in that order; junction bases with no gene match: 7. CDR3 length: 15 residues. CDR3 in amino acids: CASSPLDRGRYEQYF. The DNA for the CDR3 is TGTGCCAGTAGTCCACTGGACAGGGGGCGGTACGAGCAGTACTTC.